This TCR beta chain was recovered during a study of memory CD4+ T cells and cytomegalovirus serostatus. Single viable CD3+CD4+CD8-CD45RO+ cells were sorted as the memory CD4+ T cells. Produced via immunoSEQ multiplex PCR; TCRdb's table is partial and in-frame only. The table shows 27,000 or so clones, with approximately 72% occurring only once. Details on this clone: As yet, its antigen is unknown.

Trimming took off 4 bases at V and 5 bases at J, with 5 bases between the two ends. The CDR3 has 11 amino acids. CDR1 SGHTA and CDR2 FQGNSA come from the germline V gene. Overall study findings and caveats: About 40% of the roughly 160 known CMV-associated TCRbeta sequences appeared in CD4+ memory.

The TCR sequence derives from an adult in good health and CMV-seronegative. V gene TRBV7-2 combines with J gene TRBJ1-2, with unresolved D. What was sequenced was memory CD4+ T cells from blood. The CDR3 reads CASSSVYGYTF. The CDR3 DNA sequence: TGTGCCAGCAGCTCCGTATATGGCTACACCTTC.